These 5 T cell receptor beta chains came from one sample sequenced in a study of cytomegalovirus exposure and HLA in healthy donors. Vbeta (60) and Jbeta (13) primers were used in the PCR. Profiled with immunoSEQ multiplex PCR; TCRdb holds only in-frame clones, not every one. The sample has tens of thousands of clones, about 66% seen once. Sequenced material: PBMCs. These receptors originate from a boy between 10 and 17 years old in good health and CMV-seropositive.

The chain joins TRBV30 to TRBJ1-5, with D maybe TRBD1 (5 bases). Deletions cut 2 bases from V and 0 bases from J, with 11 bases between. Germline V gives CDR1 GTSNPN, CDR2 SVGIG (reference sequence). This CDR3 has 15 residues. As DNA, the CDR3 is TGTGCCTGGAGTCGGGGGGACTATAGCAATCAGCCCCAGCATTTT. Protein: CAWSRGDYSNQPQHF. The variable domain in full, with the rest retrieved from reference TRBV30 and TRBJ1-5, is SQTIHQWPATLVQPVGSPLSLECTVEGTSNPNLYWYRQAAGRGLQLLFYSVGIGQISSEVPQNLSASRPQDRQFILSSKKLLLSDSGFYLCAWSRGDYSNQPQHFGDGTRLSIL.

This clone was counted a few times. CDR3 in DNA: TGTGCCTGGAGTGAAAGGACAGGGAGACTAAACACTGAAGCTTTCTTT. Protein product: CAWSERTGRLNTEAFF. The chain is built from TRBV30 and TRBJ1-1; 8 positions match TRBD1. The CDR3 has 16 residues. Germline-derived CDR1 and CDR2 are GTSNPN and SVGIG (reference sequence). With V trimmed by 1 base and J by 2 bases, 9 bases remained unmatched.

The rearrangement uses TRBV25-1 and TRBJ2-2, with D possibly matching TRBD2 (5 bases). V lost 6 bases, J lost 1 base, and 15 bases lay in between. This CDR3 comprises 16 residues. Germline CDR1 and CDR2: MGHDK and SYGVNS. CDR3 sequence: CASSPRGGGNTGELFF. The CDR3 DNA sequence: TGTGCCAGCAGCCCCAGAGGTGGAGGGAACACCGGGGAGCTGTTTTTT.

This sequence joins TRBV9 and TRBJ2-1, with 9 positions matching TRBD2. This CDR3 has 16 amino acids. The germline V gene encodes CDR1 SGDLS and CDR2 YYNGEE. V shed 2 bases, J shed 4 bases, and the junction held 7 bases outside the gene matches. The CDR3 sequence: CASSVGAAGGYNEQFF. The CDR3 DNA is TGTGCCAGCAGCGTGGGGGCCGCGGGAGGGTACAATGAGCAGTTCTTC.

This clone is a singleton in its sample. This chain joins TRBV29-1 and TRBJ2-3; 8 bases line up with TRBD1. The V and J ends lost 4 bases and 4 bases, in that order; junction bases with no gene match: 10. There are 15 residues in the CDR3. Germline CDR1 reads SQVTM; CDR2 reads ANQGSEA. CDR3 DNA sequence: TGCAGCGTTGGATCACAGGGGGTGAGCCCAGATACGCAGTATTTT. It translates to CSVGSQGVSPDTQYF.